This entry describes one T cell receptor beta chain. What it binds is unknown. This specimen comes from a study of T cell responses to AZD1222 COVID-19 vaccine. The germline V gene has CDR1 SGHTA and CDR2 FQGTGA. This CDR3 is built from 14 residues. V lost 4 bases to trimming and J lost 9 bases; unmatched junction nucleotides: 6. Study-level findings and limits: Samples come after the peak T cell response, not at day 14. Most donors were white British, females outnumbered males, and clonal diversity was possibly underestimated. The study found vaccine-associated CD4 TCRs spanning spike, dominant at 160-218 and 743-854.

Assay used: immunoSEQ multiplex PCR; TCRdb lists only in-frame clones, some missing. The sample yields about 110,000 clones, around 90% seen once. The chain recombines TRBV7-3 with TRBJ2-1; 10 bases align to TRBD2. The sample was peripheral blood, taken 28 days after the second AZD1222 dose. This TCR was sampled from an adult who received the AZD1222 COVID-19 vaccine. CDR3 coding DNA: TGTGCCAGCAGCTCTAGCGGGAGAGTCGGTGAGCAGTTCTTC. This gives the protein CASSSSGRVGEQFF. Full variable domain (remainder filled in from reference TRBV7-3 and TRBJ2-1): GAGVSQTPSNKVTEKGKYVELRCDPISGHTALYWYRQSLGQGPEFLIYFQGTGAADDSGLPNDRFFAVRPEGSVSTLKIQRTERGDSAVYLCASSSSGRVGEQFFGPGTRLTVL.